Each of the 29 T cell receptor beta chains below was sequenced from the same sample in a study of blood T cell repertoires in COVID-19. Using immunoSEQ multiplex PCR, the repertoire was profiled, and TCRdb retains in-frame clones only, with some absent. This sample yields about 160,000 clones, of which just under 95% are seen a single time; approximately 4.6% belongs to the top ten. Sequencing input: peripheral blood. The receptors derive from a woman aged 50 to 60 with acute or convalescent COVID-19.

The chain employs TRBV19 and TRBJ1-1, with D possibly being TRBD1 (6 bases). The ends were cut back, 5 bases at V and 8 bases at J, with 12 bases in the middle. The germline gives CDR1 LNHDA, CDR2 SQIVND (reference sequence). This CDR3 spans 12 amino acids. CDR3 protein: CASSRRGMEAFF. In DNA, the CDR3 is TGTGCCAGTAGTCGCAGGGGAATGGAAGCTTTCTTT. Using reference TRBV19 and TRBJ1-1 for the parts outside the CDR3, the full variable domain is DGGITQSPKYLFRKEGQNVTLSCEQNLNHDAMYWYRQDPGQGLRLIYYSQIVNDFQKGDIAEGYSVSREKKESFPLTVTSAQKNPTAFYLCASSRRGMEAFFGQGTRLTVV.

The chain has TRBV11-1 and TRBJ2-1, with D unclear. CDR1 is SGHAT and CDR2 is FQDESV in the germline V gene (reference sequence). V was clipped by 4 bases and J by 7 bases, with 14 bases between them. The CDR3 has 14 residues. The CDR3 loop is CASSSRPLRNEQFF. The CDR3 DNA follows: TGTGCCAGCAGCTCTAGACCCCTTAGGAATGAGCAGTTCTTC.

This sequence joins TRBV10-2 and TRBJ2-3; TRBD1 matches 11 bases. This CDR3 has 15 residues. Trimming removed 7 bases from V and 3 bases from J; junction bases left unmatched: 6. The germline V gene encodes CDR1 WSHSY and CDR2 SAAADI. The CDR3 here is CASKGQGAETDTQYF. In nucleotides, the CDR3 is TGCGCCAGCAAAGGACAGGGGGCCGAGACAGATACGCAGTATTTT.

J is TRBJ2-1 and V is TRBV6-5; maybe TRBD2 (6 bases). Germline V gene data show CDR1 as MNHEY and CDR2 as SVGAGI. The CDR3 contains 13 residues. The germline V and J ends were trimmed by 8 bases and 4 bases, with 12 bases remaining between them. CDR3 region: CASQRATYNEQFF. CDR3 DNA: TGTGCCAGCCAGCGGGCAACTTACAATGAGCAGTTCTTC.

The chain recombines TRBV10-1 with TRBJ1-1; 10 bases map to TRBD1. Germline lookup yields CDR1 WNHNN and CDR2 SYGVQD (reference sequence). V lost 3 bases and J lost 4; bases outside the gene matches: 5. The CDR3 is 15 amino acids. The CDR3 here is CASSDGGQGSTEAFF. The CDR3 bases are TGCGCCAGCAGTGATGGGGGACAGGGGAGCACTGAAGCTTTCTTT.

The rearrangement joins TRBV5-1 to TRBJ1-5; D unresolved. This CDR3 comprises 14 residues. With 0 bases removed from V and 7 bases from J, the gap between germline ends came to 11 bases. Germline CDR1 and CDR2: SGHRS and YFSETQ. The CDR3 loop reads CASSLEADSQPQHF. In nucleotides, the CDR3 is TGCGCCAGCAGCTTGGAAGCGGATTCACAGCCCCAGCATTTT.

This chain joins TRBV30 and TRBJ1-1; TRBD1 matches 11 bases. CDR1 is GTSNPN and CDR2 is SVGIG in the germline V gene (reference sequence). The CDR3 length is 15 residues. The V segment lost 4 bases and the J segment 1 base; nucleotides outside the gene matches: 5. DNA of the CDR3: TGTGCCTGGAACTGGACAGGGGGCGAGAACACTGAAGCTTTCTTT. This encodes CAWNWTGGENTEAFF.

The gene calls are TRBV7-2 and TRBJ2-1; weak D call: TRBD2 (5 bases). There are 14 residues in the CDR3. Germline V lookup: CDR1 SGHTA, CDR2 FQGNSA. Trimming shortened V by 5 bases and J by 12 bases, and 20 bases separated the two germline ends. The CDR3 loop reads CASSDYLTGSWQFF. The CDR3 bases are TGTGCCAGCAGCGACTATTTGACGGGGTCATGGCAGTTCTTC.

The V call is TRBV6-4, the J call TRBJ2-1, with D perhaps matching TRBD1 (6 bases). The ends were cut back, 9 bases at V and 6 bases at J, with 15 bases in the middle. Germline CDR1 MRHNA, CDR2 SNTAGT. This CDR3 contains 13 residues. In DNA form, the CDR3 reads TGTGCCAGGCAGAAGGGGGAAGGCAATGAGCAGTTCTTC. Amino acid sequence: CARQKGEGNEQFF.

The chain uses TRBV7-3 and TRBJ2-4; TRBD1 matches 7 bases. Trimming at V came to 5 bases and at J to 0 bases, leaving 13 bases not matched to a gene. Germline V CDR1 and CDR2: SGHTA, FQGTGA. This CDR3 comprises 18 residues. CDR3 sequence: CASSRNLDRPPAKNIQYF. The CDR3 DNA sequence: TGTGCCAGCAGCCGAAATCTGGACAGGCCCCCAGCCAAAAACATTCAGTACTTC.

The chain uses TRBV5-4 and TRBJ1-1, with 8 bases aligning to TRBD1. The CDR3 length is 15 residues. CDR1 and CDR2 from the germline V gene are SGHNT and YYREEE (reference sequence). J was trimmed by 1 base and V by 3 bases; bases with no gene match: 5. CDR3 sequence reads: CASSSPGQENTEAFF. Written as DNA, the CDR3 is TGTGCCAGCAGCTCCCCGGGACAGGAGAACACTGAAGCTTTCTTT.

This clone has a single count. The J gene is TRBJ2-2, the V gene TRBV13; possible D gene TRBD2, 5 bases. CDR1 and CDR2 (germline): PRHDT, FYEKMQ (reference sequence). The CDR3 has 16 residues. Deletions cut 3 bases from V and 4 bases from J, with 15 bases between. CDR3 residues: CASSLLKQEVTGELFF. In nucleotides, the CDR3 is TGTGCCAGCAGCTTGTTGAAGCAGGAGGTCACCGGGGAGCTGTTTTTT.

This chain connects TRBV10-3 to TRBJ2-3, with D possibly being TRBD1 (5 bases). V was trimmed by 6 bases and J by 9 bases, leaving 13 bases between them. The V gene's germline CDR1 is ENHRY and CDR2 SYGVKD. CDR3 length: 12 amino acids. Written as DNA, the CDR3 is TGTGCCATCAGATCAGGGTTGGGGACGCAGTATTTT. It specifies CAIRSGLGTQYF.

This clone has a single count. The rearrangement links TRBV4-1 to TRBJ2-3; 9 bases fit TRBD2. The V segment lost 0 bases and the J segment 2 bases; nucleotides outside the gene matches: 6. The CDR3 runs 17 residues. The germline CDR1 and CDR2 sequences are MGHRA and YSYEKL. CDR3 loop: CASSQEPTSGITDTQYF. For the CDR3, the DNA is TGCGCCAGCAGCCAAGAGCCGACTAGCGGCATCACAGATACGCAGTATTTT.

This clone was seen a few times. This chain links TRBV12-3 or TRBV12-4 with TRBJ1-2, with D uncertain. The V and J ends lost 6 bases and 8 bases respectively, with 16 bases between them. The CDR3 loop spans 13 amino acids. CDR3 in DNA: TGTGCCAGCAGCCTCACCGGGCCGGGAGGCTACACCTTC. As protein: CASSLTGPGGYTF.

The chain is built from TRBV4-1 and TRBJ1-2; possible D gene TRBD1, 5 bases. Germline-derived CDR1 and CDR2 are MGHRA and YSYEKL. Trimming shortened V by 3 bases and J by 3 bases, and 17 bases separated the two germline ends. This CDR3 is built from 16 residues. In DNA form, the CDR3 reads TGCGCCAGCAGCCAGCCGTTCCGGCGGGGGGACTATGGCTACACCTTC. Protein: CASSQPFRRGDYGYTF.

V is TRBV5-4 and J is TRBJ1-2; TRBD1 is a possible D gene (6 bases). V was shortened by 0 bases and J by 4 bases, with 10 bases between the two germline ends. The germline CDR1 and CDR2 sequences are SGHNT and YYREEE (reference sequence). The CDR3 runs 14 residues. CDR3 in amino acids: CASSLGQEGYGYTF. DNA of the CDR3: TGTGCCAGCAGCTTGGGACAGGAAGGCTATGGCTACACCTTC.

The chain is built from TRBV24-1 and TRBJ2-3, with a possible D match to TRBD2 (5 bases). The ends were cut back, 9 bases at V and 4 bases at J, with 31 bases in the middle. Germline CDR1 and CDR2: KGHDR and SFDVKD. The CDR3 spans 19 residues. The CDR3, as DNA: TGTGCCACCGCCCCCCCTTGGACGACGCCAGAGGAGGACGCAGATACGCAGTATTTT. Translated, it gives CATAPPWTTPEEDADTQYF.

This clone was counted between two and nine times. V is TRBV28 and J is TRBJ1-1, with 8 bases identical to TRBD1. Germline V lookup: CDR1 MDHEN, CDR2 SYDVKM. V lost 5 bases and J lost 1; bases outside the gene matches: 21. The CDR3 runs to 20 residues. CDR3 nucleotides: TGTGCCAGCAGTCACCTAAATCTCCGGACAGGGAAAAGTCCGAACACTGAAGCTTTCTTT. Translated, it gives CASSHLNLRTGKSPNTEAFF.

V and J are TRBV1 and TRBJ1-2; no DNA check was done on the table's D call, TRBD1. TRBV1 is deemed a pseudogene. The CDR3 totals 18 residues. The CDR3 nucleotides are TGCACCAGCAGCCAACGCATACTTTGGACAGGGAGGTACGATGGCTACACCTTC. Translated: CTSSQRILWTGRYDGYTF.

This chain links TRBV28 with TRBJ1-1; D gene ambiguous. The CDR3 is 13 residues long. The germline CDR1 and CDR2 sequences are MDHEN and SYDVKM. Trimming took 7 bases from V and 2 from J, leaving 11 bases between them. CDR3 in amino acids: CASTLQTNTEAFF. The CDR3 DNA follows: TGTGCCAGCACCTTACAGACCAACACTGAAGCTTTCTTT.

This chain connects TRBV27 to TRBJ2-7, with D possibly matching TRBD2 (6 bases). Germline values: CDR1 MNHEY, CDR2 SMNVEV (reference sequence). The V gene lost 1 base and the J gene lost 2 bases, with 12 bases spanning the gap. The CDR3 is 15 amino acids. CDR3 DNA: TGTGCCAGCAGTTTATGGGGGGAGAAGCCCTACGAGCAGTACTTC. Residues: CASSLWGEKPYEQYF.

The chain has TRBV19 and TRBJ1-5, with D perhaps matching TRBD1 (6 bases). In germline, CDR1 is LNHDA, CDR2 SQIVND (reference sequence). Trimming stripped 1 base from V and 1 base from J, with 8 bases between. There are 15 residues in the CDR3. The CDR3 DNA follows: TGTGCCAGTAGTATAGGACAGGTCAGCAATCAGCCCCAGCATTTT. Translation: CASSIGQVSNQPQHF.

The V and J genes are TRBV2 and TRBJ2-1; 8 nucleotides agree with TRBD2. From germline, CDR1 is SNHLY and CDR2 FYNNEI. V shed 8 bases and J 1 base; nucleotides not matched to a gene: 7. The CDR3 is 15 amino acids. CDR3 loop: CASVKRETSYNEQFF. The CDR3 nucleotides read TGTGCCAGCGTGAAGCGGGAGACTTCCTACAATGAGCAGTTCTTC.

The genes are TRBV10-1 and TRBJ1-1, with D uncertain. This CDR3 comprises 14 residues. V was pared by 3 bases and J by 4 bases, with 12 bases between. Germline CDR1 WNHNN, CDR2 SYGVQD (reference sequence). This CDR3 reads CASSDWALGTEAFF. For the CDR3, the DNA is TGCGCCAGCAGTGACTGGGCTCTTGGCACTGAAGCTTTCTTT.

This clone has a single count. The chain couples TRBV6-5 to TRBJ2-7; the match to TRBD1 covers 8 bases. The CDR3 spans 14 residues. V dropped 8 bases and J dropped 6; count of bases not matched to a gene: 12. Per germline, CDR1 MNHEY and CDR2 SVGAGI. Here the CDR3 reads CASRVWTGRAEQYF. In DNA, the CDR3 is TGTGCCAGCCGGGTTTGGACAGGGCGGGCCGAGCAGTACTTC.

The J gene is TRBJ1-4, the V gene TRBV6-5, with TRBD1 matching over 7 bases. The CDR3 runs to 14 residues. Germline V gives CDR1 MNHEY, CDR2 SVGAGI. The ends lost 6 bases at V and 7 bases at J; junction bases unmatched: 8. DNA of the CDR3: TGTGCCAGCAGCTTGACAGGGTCGAGTGAAAAACTGTTTTTT. Its translation: CASSLTGSSEKLFF.

This chain connects TRBV27 to TRBJ1-1; D gene unclear. Germline V CDR1 and CDR2: MNHEY, SMNVEV (reference sequence). Trimming removed 2 bases from V and 5 bases from J, with 9 bases in between. The CDR3 totals 13 residues. CDR3 sequence reads: CASSLMRETEAFF. CDR3 DNA sequence: TGTGCCAGCAGTTTAATGAGGGAGACTGAAGCTTTCTTT.

The rearrangement joins TRBV7-9 to TRBJ1-1; TRBD1 agrees at 8 bases. The CDR3 sequence is 15 residues long. Germline lookup yields CDR1 SEHNR and CDR2 FQNEAQ (reference sequence). V trimming: 5 bases; J trimming: 10 bases; junction bases outside the gene matches: 15. The CDR3 loop reads CASSPGGKGREGAFF. The CDR3 DNA reads TGTGCCAGCAGCCCAGGGGGCAAGGGAAGGGAGGGAGCTTTCTTT.